This is a list of T cell receptor beta chains from one sample in a study of technical replicates of blood from several donors. The table came from immunoSEQ multiplex PCR; TCRdb's copy has only in-frame clones and leaves some out. The sample includes about 83,000 clones, 92% of them seen just once. Sequencing was carried out using T cells isolated from PBMCs. The source of these receptors is a human donor in good health. The CDR3 runs from the conserved cysteine through the conserved F or W. Each record gives: D gene, clone size, J gene, V gene, CDR3 protein, CDR3 DNA. D genes are given only for firm matches. Clone size is given for some rows only: seen once, a few or many times, or a class if the clone is expanded.

d_call: NA
clone_size: NA
j_call: TRBJ2-4
v_call: TRBV4-1
cdr3_aa: CASSQVVSRKTDAKNIQYF
cdr3_nt: TGCGCCAGCAGCCAAGTGGTCTCGAGGAAGACAGACGCCAAAAACATTCAGTACTTC

d_call: TRBD2
clone_size: NA
j_call: TRBJ2-3
v_call: TRBV10-1
cdr3_aa: CASSESVAGVPDTQYF
cdr3_nt: TGCGCCAGCAGTGAGTCGGTAGCGGGAGTCCCAGATACGCAGTATTTT

d_call: TRBD1
clone_size: NA
j_call: TRBJ2-3
v_call: TRBV2
cdr3_aa: CASSVEGQFTDTQYF
cdr3_nt: TGTGCCAGCAGTGTTGAGGGACAGTTCACAGATACGCAGTATTTT

d_call: NA
clone_size: once
j_call: TRBJ1-1
v_call: TRBV10-3
cdr3_aa: CAISRGNRMNTEAFF
cdr3_nt: TGTGCCATCAGTCGCGGGAACCGAATGAACACTGAAGCTTTCTTT

d_call: NA
clone_size: NA
j_call: TRBJ1-2
v_call: TRBV5-1
cdr3_aa: CASSLDGFSRDPYGYTF
cdr3_nt: TGCGCCAGCAGCTTGGACGGGTTCTCCCGTGACCCTTATGGCTACACCTTC

d_call: TRBD2
clone_size: NA
j_call: TRBJ2-2
v_call: TRBV10-3
cdr3_aa: CAIRMGSGGEAGELFF
cdr3_nt: TGTGCCATCAGGATGGGAAGCGGGGGAGAAGCCGGGGAGCTGTTTTTT

d_call: TRBD1
clone_size: NA
j_call: TRBJ1-1
v_call: TRBV19
cdr3_aa: CASGRDRLRTYDRTEAFF
cdr3_nt: TGTGCCAGTGGCCGGGACAGGCTTAGAACATACGATCGCACTGAAGCTTTCTTT

d_call: TRBD2
clone_size: NA
j_call: TRBJ2-1
v_call: TRBV19
cdr3_aa: CASSTGTSGEVYNEQFF
cdr3_nt: TGTGCCAGTAGTACCGGGACTAGCGGGGAGGTCTACAATGAGCAGTTCTTC

d_call: NA
clone_size: NA
j_call: TRBJ1-5
v_call: TRBV5-1
cdr3_aa: CASSSGINQPQHF
cdr3_nt: TGCGCCAGCAGCTCAGGAATCAATCAGCCCCAGCATTTT

d_call: TRBD1
clone_size: NA
j_call: TRBJ2-1
v_call: TRBV2
cdr3_aa: CASSVRQGPSSYNEQFF
cdr3_nt: TGTGCCAGCAGTGTACGACAGGGACCGAGCTCCTACAATGAGCAGTTCTTC

d_call: NA
clone_size: few
j_call: TRBJ2-1
v_call: TRBV19
cdr3_aa: CASSYWQGSMYNEQFF
cdr3_nt: TGTGCCAGTAGTTACTGGCAGGGGAGTATGTACAATGAGCAGTTCTTC

d_call: NA
clone_size: NA
j_call: TRBJ1-1
v_call: TRBV27
cdr3_aa: CASSLFAGSERNTEAFF
cdr3_nt: TGTGCCAGCAGTTTATTTGCAGGGTCGGAAAGGAACACTGAAGCTTTCTTT

d_call: TRBD1
clone_size: once
j_call: TRBJ2-7
v_call: TRBV6-5
cdr3_aa: CASSLYRGSYEQYF
cdr3_nt: TGTGCCAGCAGTTTATACAGGGGTTCCTACGAGCAGTACTTC

d_call: NA
clone_size: NA
j_call: TRBJ1-5
v_call: TRBV19
cdr3_aa: CASTLSGGIEPQHF
cdr3_nt: TGTGCCAGTACCCTATCGGGGGGGATTGAGCCCCAGCATTTT

d_call: NA
clone_size: NA
j_call: TRBJ1-5
v_call: TRBV10-1
cdr3_aa: CASSEVKKQDGSYQPQHF
cdr3_nt: TGCGCCAGCAGTGAGGTCAAAAAACAGGACGGATCATATCAGCCCCAGCATTTT

d_call: NA
clone_size: NA
j_call: TRBJ1-3
v_call: TRBV7-2
cdr3_aa: CASSQTGGAEPGNTIYF
cdr3_nt: TGTGCCAGCAGCCAAACGGGGGGGGCAGAACCTGGAAACACCATATATTTT

d_call: TRBD2
clone_size: NA
j_call: TRBJ2-1
v_call: TRBV7-8
cdr3_aa: CASSLVSGGASSYNEQFF
cdr3_nt: TGTGCCAGCAGCTTAGTTAGCGGGGGGGCTTCATCCTACAATGAGCAGTTCTTC

d_call: NA
clone_size: NA
j_call: TRBJ2-6
v_call: TRBV7-9
cdr3_aa: CASRSAAESSGANVLTF
cdr3_nt: TGTGCCAGCAGAAGTGCGGCAGAAAGCTCTGGGGCCAACGTCCTGACTTTC

d_call: TRBD1
clone_size: NA
j_call: TRBJ1-1
v_call: TRBV7-9
cdr3_aa: CASSLGQGAAFF
cdr3_nt: TGTGCCAGCAGCCTCGGACAGGGGGCGGCTTTCTTT

d_call: TRBD2
clone_size: NA
j_call: TRBJ2-7
v_call: TRBV19
cdr3_aa: CASSRLAGAGEQYF
cdr3_nt: TGTGCCAGTAGCAGACTAGCGGGAGCGGGTGAGCAGTACTTC

d_call: TRBD2
clone_size: NA
j_call: TRBJ2-1
v_call: TRBV5-1
cdr3_aa: CASSLARRGTFYNEQFF
cdr3_nt: TGCGCCAGCAGCTTGGCCAGGCGGGGGACCTTCTACAATGAGCAGTTCTTC

d_call: NA
clone_size: NA
j_call: TRBJ2-2
v_call: TRBV7-9
cdr3_aa: CASSSLRDLNTGELFF
cdr3_nt: TGTGCCAGCAGCTCCCTCCGGGATCTTAACACCGGGGAGCTGTTTTTT

d_call: TRBD2
clone_size: once
j_call: TRBJ2-2
v_call: TRBV11-1
cdr3_aa: CASSTNLPGLARTGELFF
cdr3_nt: TGTGCCAGCAGCACGAATTTACCGGGACTAGCGCGAACCGGGGAGCTGTTTTTT

d_call: TRBD1
clone_size: NA
j_call: TRBJ2-7
v_call: TRBV6-1
cdr3_aa: CASKVGQGSLYEQYF
cdr3_nt: TGTGCCAGCAAGGTAGGACAGGGGAGTCTCTACGAGCAGTACTTC

d_call: TRBD1
clone_size: NA
j_call: TRBJ1-3
v_call: TRBV6-1
cdr3_aa: CASSGWDSRSSGNTIYF
cdr3_nt: TGTGCCAGCAGTGGATGGGACAGTAGAAGCTCTGGAAACACCATATATTTT

d_call: TRBD2
clone_size: NA
j_call: TRBJ2-7
v_call: TRBV12-5
cdr3_aa: CASAISGNYEQYF
cdr3_nt: TGTGCTAGTGCGATCAGCGGGAACTACGAGCAGTACTTC

d_call: NA
clone_size: NA
j_call: TRBJ1-1
v_call: TRBV27
cdr3_aa: CASAREGFTEAFF
cdr3_nt: TGTGCCAGCGCCAGGGAGGGGTTCACTGAAGCTTTCTTT

d_call: NA
clone_size: NA
j_call: TRBJ2-2
v_call: TRBV7-6
cdr3_aa: CASSLASGNTGELFF
cdr3_nt: TGTGCCAGCAGCTTAGCTAGCGGGAACACCGGGGAGCTGTTTTTT

d_call: TRBD2
clone_size: once
j_call: TRBJ2-7
v_call: TRBV5-6
cdr3_aa: CASSLWVAGSLEQYF
cdr3_nt: TGTGCCAGCAGCTTATGGGTAGCGGGAAGTCTCGAGCAGTACTTC

d_call: TRBD1
clone_size: NA
j_call: TRBJ2-5
v_call: TRBV5-1
cdr3_aa: CASSLYGIGQGGETQYF
cdr3_nt: TGCGCCAGCAGCCTATACGGGATAGGACAGGGTGGTGAGACCCAGTACTTC

d_call: NA
clone_size: NA
j_call: TRBJ2-4
v_call: TRBV11-2
cdr3_aa: CASSIKNIQYF
cdr3_nt: TGTGCCAGCAGTATAAAAAACATTCAGTACTTC

d_call: TRBD1
clone_size: NA
j_call: TRBJ2-3
v_call: TRBV2
cdr3_aa: CASSPMAGGSTDTQYF
cdr3_nt: TGTGCCAGCAGTCCAATGGCAGGGGGAAGCACAGATACGCAGTATTTT

d_call: TRBD2
clone_size: once
j_call: TRBJ2-7
v_call: TRBV6-5
cdr3_aa: CASSAGGYEQYF
cdr3_nt: TGTGCCAGCAGTGCGGGAGGCTACGAGCAGTACTTC

d_call: TRBD2
clone_size: NA
j_call: TRBJ2-7
v_call: TRBV11-2
cdr3_aa: CASSKTSGGYEQYF
cdr3_nt: TGTGCCAGCAGCAAGACTAGCGGGGGTTACGAGCAGTACTTC

d_call: TRBD2
clone_size: NA
j_call: TRBJ2-2
v_call: TRBV5-6
cdr3_aa: CASSSTSGGAVDGELFF
cdr3_nt: TGTGCCAGCAGCTCCACGAGCGGGGGGGCCGTGGACGGGGAGCTGTTTTTT

d_call: TRBD1
clone_size: NA
j_call: TRBJ1-2
v_call: TRBV5-6
cdr3_aa: CASSPWDRRYGYTF
cdr3_nt: TGTGCCAGCAGCCCCTGGGACAGGAGGTATGGCTACACCTTC

d_call: TRBD1
clone_size: NA
j_call: TRBJ2-1
v_call: TRBV7-7
cdr3_aa: CASSAGTGGNEQFF
cdr3_nt: TGTGCCAGCAGCGCAGGAACAGGGGGCAATGAGCAGTTCTTC

d_call: TRBD1
clone_size: NA
j_call: TRBJ1-2
v_call: TRBV27
cdr3_aa: CASSQQGTGAGNTF
cdr3_nt: TGTGCCAGCAGCCAACAGGGGACAGGGGCCGGCAACACCTTC

d_call: NA
clone_size: NA
j_call: TRBJ2-7
v_call: TRBV11-2
cdr3_aa: CASSLDLSGTPYEQYF
cdr3_nt: TGTGCCAGCAGCTTAGATTTGAGCGGGACACCCTACGAGCAGTACTTC

d_call: NA
clone_size: NA
j_call: TRBJ1-1
v_call: TRBV20-1
cdr3_aa: CSESRNTEAFF
cdr3_nt: TGCAGCGAGAGTAGGAACACTGAAGCTTTCTTT

d_call: NA
clone_size: NA
j_call: TRBJ2-7
v_call: TRBV7-9
cdr3_aa: CASSLDLGGEQYF
cdr3_nt: TGTGCCAGCAGCTTAGACTTAGGGGGCGAGCAGTACTTC

d_call: TRBD1
clone_size: NA
j_call: TRBJ1-1
v_call: TRBV5-1
cdr3_aa: CASSLVGRMTGAEAFF
cdr3_nt: TGCGCCAGCAGCTTGGTCGGAAGAATGACAGGGGCTGAAGCTTTCTTT

d_call: NA
clone_size: NA
j_call: TRBJ2-4
v_call: TRBV27
cdr3_aa: CASSTRLAKNIQYF
cdr3_nt: TGTGCCAGCAGTACCAGATTAGCCAAAAACATTCAGTACTTC